These 26 T cell receptor beta chains share one sample of origin, sequenced in a study of shared clonotypes between healthy human individuals. Data came from immunoSEQ multiplex PCR; TCRdb stores just in-frame clones and leaves some out. The repertoire consists of fewer than 850,000 clones, with about 90% occurring once and the leading ten covering 30% to 40%. The sample taken for sequencing was memory CD8+ T cells from PBMCs. Subset described: CD45RO+ cells pooled with CCR7-negative TemRA cells. The receptors were gathered from a man between 18 and 29 years old in good health. Some clones in this sample may be carry-over from other donors' samples.

The chain has TRBV15 and TRBJ2-1; 13 bases agree with TRBD2. In germline, CDR1 is LNHNV, CDR2 YYDKDF (reference sequence). J lost 3 bases, V lost 3 bases, and 2 bases had no gene match. This CDR3 is 16 amino acids long. CDR3 in amino acids: CATSRGLAGFYNEQFF. CDR3 in DNA: TGTGCCACCAGCAGGGGACTAGCGGGGTTCTACAATGAGCAGTTCTTC.

The count of this clone is one. The genes are TRBV28 and TRBJ2-1; D ambiguous. This CDR3 contains 14 residues. V shed 6 bases and J shed 1 base, with 10 bases lying between them. Germline-derived CDR1 and CDR2 are MDHEN and SYDVKM. CDR3 protein: CASSSLYSYNEQFF. The CDR3 DNA follows: TGTGCCAGCAGCTCGCTTTATTCCTACAATGAGCAGTTCTTC.

The CDR3: CASSQITGTGHYEQYF. CDR3 nucleotide sequence: TGTGCCAGCAGCCAAATTACCGGGACAGGGCACTACGAGCAGTACTTC. V usage is TRBV4-2 and J usage is TRBJ2-7; 9 bases are a match to TRBD1. J lost 3 bases, V lost 2 bases, and 8 bases had no gene match. CDR3 length equals 16 residues. Germline V gene data show CDR1 as LGHNA and CDR2 as YNFKEQ.

The chain joins TRBV28 to TRBJ2-1; tentative D call: TRBD2 (6 bases). Germline V gene lookup returns CDR1 MDHEN and CDR2 SYDVKM. There are 13 residues in the CDR3. V was cut by 5 bases and J by 7 bases, with 12 bases left in between. This CDR3 is CASSPGAGNEQFF. The CDR3 region has the DNA TGTGCCAGCAGTCCGGGAGCAGGAAATGAGCAGTTCTTC.

This rearrangement joins TRBV4-3 to TRBJ2-7; 10 bases are a match to TRBD2. The CDR3 has 17 residues. Trimming removed 0 bases from V and 2 bases from J; junction bases left unmatched: 7. Germline V gene sequence: CDR1 LGHNA, CDR2 YSLEER. The CDR3 sequence: CASSQDWLAGAPYEQYF. The CDR3 nucleotides read TGCGCCAGCAGCCAAGATTGGCTAGCGGGGGCCCCCTACGAGCAGTACTTC.

The chain has TRBV7-9 and TRBJ2-7, with D perhaps matching TRBD1 or TRBD2 (5 bases each). V was pared by 3 bases and J by 7 bases, with 7 bases between. The CDR3 runs to 11 residues. The germline CDR1 and CDR2 sequences are SEHNR and FQNEAQ (reference sequence). The CDR3 DNA sequence: TGTGCCAGCAGCTTCGGGGCAGAGCAGTACTTC. The encoded protein is CASSFGAEQYF. The full variable domain, with the rest looked up from reference TRBV7-9 and TRBJ2-7, is DTGVSQNPRHKITKRGQNVTFRCDPISEHNRLYWYRQTLGQGPEFLTYFQNEAQLEKSRLLSDRFSAERPKGSFSTLEIQRTEQGDSAMYLCASSFGAEQYFGPGTRLTVT.

The rearrangement joins TRBV5-6 to TRBJ1-2; D unclear. CDR1 is SGHDT, CDR2 YYEEEE, per germline. This CDR3 comprises 15 residues. V lost 0 bases, J lost 7 bases, and 16 bases lay in between. DNA of the CDR3: TGTGCCAGCAGCTTGGGTCGGCTTCGGGTTCCTGGCTACACCTTC. Translation gives CASSLGRLRVPGYTF.

For this clone: This sample also contains other DNA sequences that code for the same CDR3. The rearrangement uses TRBV6-5 and TRBJ1-1; 7 nucleotides match TRBD1. CDR3 size: 15 residues. Germline V gene lookup returns CDR1 MNHEY and CDR2 SVGAGI. Trimming took 0 bases from V and 1 from J; bases not matched to a gene: 2. The CDR3 region has the DNA TGTGCCAGCAGTTACTCTAGGACAGGGAACACTGAAGCTTTCTTT. Translated, it gives CASSYSRTGNTEAFF.

A single count supports this clone. The rearrangement links TRBV9 to TRBJ2-1; 7 bases map to TRBD2. The junction had 7 bases not matched to a gene; V was cut back by 4 bases and J by 0 bases. This CDR3 is 16 amino acids long. CDR1 and CDR2 (germline): SGDLS, YYNGEE. For the CDR3, the DNA is TGTGCCAGCAGCCGTGGGGGGGACGTCTCCTACAATGAGCAGTTCTTC. Translated, it gives CASSRGGDVSYNEQFF.

V and J are TRBV11-2 and TRBJ2-1; tentatively, D is TRBD1 or TRBD2 (5 bases each). This CDR3 is 13 amino acids long. V lost 5 bases to trimming and J lost 8 bases, with 13 bases between them. Germline assignment: CDR1 SGHAT and CDR2 FQNNGV. The chain's CDR3 is CASSLRWGYEQFF. The CDR3 DNA is TGTGCCAGCAGCCTCCGGTGGGGGTATGAGCAGTTCTTC.

The V call is TRBV28, the J call TRBJ1-1; D might be TRBD1 (6 bases). Germline-derived CDR1 and CDR2 are MDHEN and SYDVKM. This CDR3 is 16 amino acids long. V was pared by 5 bases and J by 4 bases, with 20 bases between. The chain's CDR3 is CASSLYRPTGSTEAFF. CDR3 sequence (DNA): TGTGCCAGCAGTCTTTACCGACCTACAGGGAGCACTGAAGCTTTCTTT.

A note on this clone: The same CDR3 also results from other DNA sequences found in this sample. V is TRBV4-3 and J is TRBJ2-7, with 9 positions matching TRBD2. There are 14 residues in the CDR3. Germline-derived CDR1 and CDR2 are LGHNA and YSLEER. The V gene end was trimmed by 1 base and the J gene end by 4 bases; junction bases not matched to a gene: 2. The CDR3 sequence: CASSQGLADYEQYF. The CDR3 coding sequence is TGCGCCAGCAGCCAAGGACTAGCGGATTACGAGCAGTACTTC.

The J gene is TRBJ2-1, the V gene TRBV27; the D is unclear. Trimming cost V 5 bases and J 2 bases, with 19 bases left between them. The germline V gene has CDR1 MNHEY and CDR2 SMNVEV (reference sequence). The CDR3 has 17 amino acids. The CDR3 DNA sequence: TGTGCCAGCAGTGCCCGGGCAGAAGAAGGCCCCTACAATGAGCAGTTCTTC. Translation: CASSARAEEGPYNEQFF.

The V call is TRBV30, the J call TRBJ2-7; 9 bases match TRBD1. Germline V CDR1 and CDR2: GTSNPN, SVGIG (reference sequence). Losses at the gene ends were 0 bases for V and 5 bases for J; bases not matched to a gene: 5. The CDR3 is 14 amino acids. The CDR3 sequence is CAWSVGTGTNEQYF. CDR3 coding DNA: TGTGCCTGGAGTGTAGGGACAGGGACGAACGAGCAGTACTTC.

This chain links TRBV5-8 with TRBJ1-1, with D possibly being TRBD1 (6 bases). This CDR3 contains 15 residues. Trimming took 0 bases from V and 5 from J, leaving 14 bases between them. Germline V lookup: CDR1 SGHTS, CDR2 YDEGEE. The CDR3 coding sequence is TGTGCCAGCAGCTTGGCTGGGGGGCCGGGAACTGAAGCTTTCTTT. Translated: CASSLAGGPGTEAFF.

The V call is TRBV5-1, the J call TRBJ2-3; TRBD2 aligns across 11 bases. Germline V gene sequence: CDR1 SGHRS, CDR2 YFSETQ. The CDR3 extends over 15 amino acids. V gave up 7 bases and J gave up 2 bases; unmatched junction bases: 6. The CDR3 loop is CASSGTSGVTDTQYF. Here the CDR3 DNA reads TGCGCCAGCTCCGGGACTAGCGGAGTCACAGATACGCAGTATTTT.

This sequence joins TRBV9 and TRBJ2-2; D is ambiguous. The CDR3 is 11 amino acids. Germline CDR1 SGDLS, CDR2 YYNGEE. V lost 4 bases and J 9 bases, leaving 7 bases between the germline ends. The CDR3 loop reads CASSWGRELFF. CDR3 coding DNA: TGTGCCAGCAGCTGGGGAAGGGAGCTGTTTTTT.

This chain uses TRBV13 with TRBJ1-1, with D unclear. CDR3 length equals 14 residues. Trimming took 0 bases from V and 0 from J, leaving 5 bases between them. In germline, CDR1 is PRHDT, CDR2 FYEKMQ (reference sequence). The CDR3 DNA reads TGTGCCAGCAGCTTAGGGATTTTGAACACTGAAGCTTTCTTT. This gives the protein CASSLGILNTEAFF.

The chain couples TRBV5-1 to TRBJ2-7; D might be TRBD1 or TRBD2, each matching 5 bases. Germline values: CDR1 SGHRS, CDR2 YFSETQ. The CDR3 is 15 residues long. V was clipped by 0 bases and J by 1 base, with 11 bases between them. In DNA, the CDR3 is TGCGCCAGCAGCTTGGCGGGACCGGGATCCTACGAGCAGTACTTC. This encodes CASSLAGPGSYEQYF.

The rearrangement links TRBV5-1 to TRBJ2-5, with 10 nucleotides matching TRBD1. Germline V gives CDR1 SGHRS, CDR2 YFSETQ. CDR3 length: 15 amino acids. Trimming at V came to 4 bases and at J to 5 bases, leaving 8 bases not matched to a gene. The CDR3 DNA reads TGCGCCAGCAGCGGGGAGGGACAGGGGCCGGAGACCCAGTACTTC. Translating it yields CASSGEGQGPETQYF. Combining the CDR3 with reference TRBV5-1 and TRBJ2-5 gives the whole variable domain KAGVTQTPRYLIKTRGQQVTLSCSPISGHRSVSWYQQTPGQGLQFLFEYFSETQRNKGNFPGRFSGRQFSNSRSEMNVSTLELGDSALYLCASSGEGQGPETQYFGPGTRLLVL.

The chain uses TRBV7-2 and TRBJ2-7, with a weak D call TRBD2 (6 bases). Per the germline V gene, CDR1 is SGHTA and CDR2 is FQGNSA. V was pared by 6 bases and J by 2 bases, with 17 bases between. The CDR3 spans 15 residues. CDR3 in amino acids: CASSPRPLATYEQYF. CDR3 bases: TGTGCCAGCAGTCCCCGCCCTCTAGCGACCTACGAGCAGTACTTC.

V usage is TRBV27 and J usage is TRBJ2-3, with 7 nucleotides matching TRBD2. The CDR3 length is 17 residues. V was pared by 3 bases and J by 0 bases, with 9 bases of the junction left unmatched. Germline loops: CDR1 MNHEY, CDR2 SMNVEV (reference sequence). This chain's CDR3 is CASSFLGPSGSTDTQYF. The CDR3 DNA sequence: TGTGCCAGCAGTTTCCTTGGGCCTAGCGGAAGCACAGATACGCAGTATTTT.

The chain uses TRBV7-3 and TRBJ2-7; a weak D match, TRBD1 (5 bases). This CDR3 has 17 residues. V dropped 2 bases and J dropped 2 bases, with 19 bases sitting between them. Germline assignment: CDR1 SGHTA and CDR2 FQGTGA. The CDR3 DNA is TGTGCCAGCAGCTTAGGGGCCAGCCTGCCCAGCCCCTACGAGCAGTACTTC. It encodes CASSLGASLPSPYEQYF.

The chain is built from TRBV5-6 and TRBJ2-1; D gene ambiguous. V lost 4 bases to trimming and J lost 8 bases, with 10 bases between them. The CDR3 has 12 amino acids. Germline CDR1 and CDR2: SGHDT and YYEEEE. This chain's CDR3 is CASSIDNDEQFF. The DNA of the CDR3 is TGTGCCAGCAGCATAGACAACGATGAGCAGTTCTTC.

J is TRBJ1-5 and V is TRBV27; maybe TRBD1 (5 bases). Germline V gene data show CDR1 as MNHEY and CDR2 as SMNVEV (reference sequence). The CDR3 runs 14 residues. Deletions cut 6 bases from V and 2 bases from J, with 11 bases between. The CDR3 region is CASSAWGGNQPQHF. CDR3 DNA sequence: TGTGCCAGCAGCGCCTGGGGGGGCAATCAGCCCCAGCATTTT.

The V gene is TRBV7-9, the J gene TRBJ2-7, with TRBD1 identical over 8 bases. CDR3 length equals 14 residues. V lost 5 bases, J lost 0 bases, and 3 bases stayed unmatched. The V gene's germline CDR1 is SEHNR and CDR2 FQNEAQ (reference sequence). The CDR3 is CASSQTGVSYEQYF. DNA for the CDR3: TGTGCCAGCAGCCAGACAGGGGTCTCCTACGAGCAGTACTTC.